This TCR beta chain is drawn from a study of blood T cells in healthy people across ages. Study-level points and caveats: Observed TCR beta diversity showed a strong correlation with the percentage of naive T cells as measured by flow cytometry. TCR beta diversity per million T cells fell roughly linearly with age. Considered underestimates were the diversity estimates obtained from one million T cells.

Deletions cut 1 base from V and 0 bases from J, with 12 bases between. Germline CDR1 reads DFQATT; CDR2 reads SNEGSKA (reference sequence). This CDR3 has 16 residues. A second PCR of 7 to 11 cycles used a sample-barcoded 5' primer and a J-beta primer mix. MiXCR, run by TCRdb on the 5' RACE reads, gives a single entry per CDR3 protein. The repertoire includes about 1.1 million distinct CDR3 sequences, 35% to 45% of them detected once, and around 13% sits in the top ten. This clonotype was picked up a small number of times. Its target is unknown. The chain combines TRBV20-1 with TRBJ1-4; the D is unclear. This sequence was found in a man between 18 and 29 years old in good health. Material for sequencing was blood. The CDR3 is CSARGPWRATNEKLFF. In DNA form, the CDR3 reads TGCAGTGCTAGAGGCCCGTGGCGCGCAACTAATGAAAAACTGTTTTTT.